Here is one T cell receptor (beta chain) with its context. Its cognate antigen is unknown. Between the trimmed V and J ends, which lost 5 bases and 6 bases, there was a span of 24 bases. The CDR3 length is 17 residues. The data are from a study of vaccination and CD4 T cells after COVID-19. Overall study: Overlapping peptides of the spike proteins of SARS-CoV-2, HCoV-NL63, HCoV-OC43 and HCoV-229E were used for cell stimulation. Control cultures received a CEFX pool, an HIV-1 Nef pool, or no peptide. Whole-study results and caveats: SARS-CoV-2-reactive clonotypes showed a nonsignificant median rise from roughly 21 to 40.

Cultured CD4+ T-cell DNA underwent Oncomine TCR Beta short-read sequencing. TCRdb re-derived calls from the PCR reads in MiXCR, one entry per CDR3 protein. The sample lists roughly 16,000 distinct CDR3 sequences; roughly three fifths were seen once. As to treatment: roughly 10-day PBMC culture with coronavirus spike peptide pools or control peptides (ViraFEST assay). The ViraFEST method relied on peptide pools to expand antigen-specific T cells, followed by TCR sequencing. The sequenced sample consisted of CD4+ T cells from blood, cultured in vitro. J is TRBJ2-3 and V is TRBV12-3 or TRBV12-4, with D possibly being TRBD2 (5 bases). The receptor was derived from a human donor who had recovered from COVID-19. The CDR3 DNA is TGTGCCAGCAGTGTGAACTCGGTAGCGAGAATCGTCGATACGCAGTATTTT. The encoded protein is CASSVNSVARIVDTQYF.